These T cell receptor beta chains were read from a single sample in a study. The table came from immunoSEQ multiplex PCR; TCRdb's copy has only in-frame clones and leaves some out. The repertoire holds nearly 70,000 clones, with about 94% as singletons. The source material was PBMCs. The receptors stem from a man aged 40-49 years with rheumatoid arthritis. Both conserved end residues are part of each CDR3. D genes are given only for firm matches. Where a row states a size, it is once, few, many or the class of an expanded clone; other rows omit it.

>-|TRBJ2-3|TRBV10-3|-
TGTGCCATCAGATTGGGACCCTTGATCACAGATACGCAGTATTTT
CAIRLGPLITDTQYF
>-|TRBJ2-5|TRBV9|once
TGTGCCAGCAGCGTAGACAGGGAAGAGACCCAGTACTTC
CASSVDREETQYF
>-|TRBJ2-7|TRBV7-3|-
TGTGCCAGCAGCTCCCAACAGGGTTACGAGCAGTACTTC
CASSSQQGYEQYF
>-|TRBJ1-4|TRBV20-1|once
TGCAGTGCTGTTCTCCCGGAAAAACTGTTTTTT
CSAVLPEKLFF
>TRBD1|TRBJ2-4|TRBV5-1|-
TGCGCCAGCAGCTTGGCGGACAGGGACCTAAACATTCAGTACTTC
CASSLADRDLNIQYF
>TRBD1|TRBJ1-1|TRBV7-2|-
TGTGCCAGCAGCTTAGGGGAGGGACAGGGCATACACACTGAAGCTTTCTTT
CASSLGEGQGIHTEAFF
>-|TRBJ1-1|TRBV13|-
TGTGCCAGCAGCCTCTTGGCCCGGTCACGGAGCACTGAAGCTTTCTTT
CASSLLARSRSTEAFF
>TRBD2|TRBJ2-3|TRBV7-3|-
TGTGCCAGCAGCCCTTCGGGACTAGCGGAAATCTCTAGCACAGATACGCAGTATTTT
CASSPSGLAEISSTDTQYF
>-|TRBJ2-1|TRBV29-1|-
TGCAGCGTCCTTGGAACAGTAAGCTCCTACAATGAGCAGTTCTTC
CSVLGTVSSYNEQFF
>TRBD1|TRBJ1-1|TRBV25-1|-
TGTGCCAGCGCCAAAGACAGGGATGAAGGAGACACTGAAGCTTTCTTT
CASAKDRDEGDTEAFF
>-|TRBJ2-3|TRBV30|-
TGTGCCTGGAGTGTTAGGGGGGCGCGGACAGATACGCAGTATTTT
CAWSVRGARTDTQYF
>TRBD1|TRBJ1-2|TRBV10-3|-
TGTGCCATCAACAAAGGGGACAGGGGCAACTATGGCTACACCTTC
CAINKGDRGNYGYTF
>TRBD2|TRBJ2-1|TRBV27|-
TGTGCCAGCAGTCCCTTCGCGGGGGGTCCCTACAATGAGCAGTTCTTC
CASSPFAGGPYNEQFF
>TRBD1|TRBJ1-5|TRBV28|-
TGTGCCAGCAGTTCGATTCGGGACAGAAAAAGGAGCAATCAGCCCCAGCATTTT
CASSSIRDRKRSNQPQHF
>-|TRBJ2-3|TRBV10-3|-
TGTGCCATCAGTGTCCAGGCATACACAGATACGCAGTATTTT
CAISVQAYTDTQYF
>TRBD2|TRBJ2-7|TRBV7-9|-
TGTGCCAGCAGCTTTAGCGGGAGTGGGAGCGAGCAGTACTTC
CASSFSGSGSEQYF
>-|TRBJ1-5|TRBV7-9|-
TGTGCCAGCAGCTTCGCAGGCCAGCCCCAGCATTTT
CASSFAGQPQHF
>TRBD2|TRBJ2-1|TRBV7-3|-
TGTGCCAGCAGCTTAACCAGCGGGAGGGCTGACAATGAGCAGTTCTTC
CASSLTSGRADNEQFF